This TCR beta chain derives from a study of cytotoxic CD8 clonotypes in ibrutinib-treated CLL. Study-wide findings and caveats: Once treatment began, public clonotypes, which were uncommon, contracted or stayed stable.

The length of the CDR3 is 14 residues. Germline values: CDR1 GTSNPN, CDR2 SVGIG (reference sequence). V dropped 2 bases and J dropped 4; count of bases not matched to a gene: 6. Profiled with immunoSEQ multiplex PCR; TCRdb holds only in-frame clones, not every one. The data show 150,000 or so clones, 75% to 85% seen once. As for this clone: The antigen is not known.

The specimen comprised PBMCs, sampled after 12 months of ibrutinib treatment. The clonotype was recovered from a human donor with chronic lymphocytic leukemia. The chain carries TRBV30 and TRBJ1-1, with 8 nucleotides matching TRBD1. The CDR3 DNA reads as TGTGCCTGGAGTTGGGGAACAGGGGGCACTGAAGCTTTCTTT. Amino acid sequence: CAWSWGTGGTEAFF.